The next 22 T cell receptor beta chains were all read from a single sample in a study of metastatic and nonmetastatic thyroid tumors. From the PCR reads, TCRdb re-called clones with MiXCR. This table holds over 30,000 clones, under 25% found once. No treatment of any kind had been given to any patient before thyroid surgery. Sequenced sample: tumor tissue. The source of these receptors is a male donor with papillary thyroid cancer or a benign thyroid nodule (not recorded which). Some clones in this sample may be carry-over from other donors' samples.

This clone came up many times. The CDR3 region is CSARDWVRAGEQFF. The CDR3 nucleotides are TGCAGTGCTAGAGATTGGGTGAGAGCGGGGGAGCAGTTCTTC. The rearrangement joins TRBV20-1 to TRBJ2-1, with TRBD2 identical over 7 bases. The CDR3 spans 14 residues. Germline V CDR1 and CDR2: DFQATT, SNEGSKA (reference sequence). The V and J ends lost 0 bases and 10 bases, in that order; junction bases with no gene match: 9.

This clone came up many times. At one boundary the junction diverges from the germline segment, which might be a read error. This same CDR3 is encoded by further DNA sequences in the sample. This chain connects TRBV12-5 to TRBJ2-7; perhaps TRBD1 as D (6 bases). CDR3 length: 15 amino acids. The germline V gene encodes CDR1 LGHNT and CDR2 FRNRAP. For the CDR3, the DNA is TGTGCCAGTGGTTTACTCCGGGACAACCACTACGAGCAGTACTTC. Protein sequence: CASGLLRDNHYEQYF.

This clone is categorized as medium-sized. V gene TRBV19 combines with J gene TRBJ2-7; 7 bases match TRBD2. The junction had 7 bases not matched to a gene; V was cut back by 1 base and J by 4 bases. This CDR3 is built from 15 residues. The V gene's germline CDR1 is LNHDA and CDR2 SQIVND (reference sequence). Here the CDR3 reads CASSIVGTTTYEQYF. The CDR3 region has the DNA TGTGCCAGTAGTATAGTGGGGACTACTACTTACGAGCAGTACTTC. The full variable domain, with the rest looked up from reference TRBV19 and TRBJ2-7, is DGGITQSPKYLFRKEGQNVTLSCEQNLNHDAMYWYRQDPGQGLRLIYYSQIVNDFQKGDIAEGYSVSREKKESFPLTVTSAQKNPTAFYLCASSIVGTTTYEQYFGPGTRLTVT.

J is TRBJ2-7 and V is TRBV11-2, with TRBD2 matching over 7 bases. CDR1 and CDR2 from the germline V gene are SGHAT and FQNNGV. The CDR3 is made up of 13 amino acids. The junction had 5 bases not matched to a gene; V was cut back by 5 bases and J by 4 bases. The DNA for the CDR3 is TGTGCCAGCAGCCCCAACGGGGGGTACGAGCAGTACTTC. The encoded protein is CASSPNGGYEQYF.

This chain connects TRBV6-5 to TRBJ2-5, with a tentative D call TRBD2 (6 bases). Trimming removed 0 bases from V and 1 base from J, with 21 bases in between. The CDR3 totals 19 residues. Germline CDR1 reads MNHEY; CDR2 reads SVGAGI. CDR3 region: CASSYSGYGASVLQETQYF. The CDR3 DNA is TGTGCCAGCAGTTACTCGGGTTACGGGGCTAGCGTTCTCCAAGAGACCCAGTACTTC.

This clone showed up many times. Other DNA sequences of this sample code for an identical CDR3. The V gene is TRBV20-1, the J gene TRBJ2-1, with TRBD2 identical over 11 bases. The CDR3 covers 14 residues. CDR1 is DFQATT, CDR2 SNEGSKA, per germline (reference sequence). Trimming took 6 bases from V and 3 from J; bases not matched to a gene: 4. The CDR3 DNA reads TGCAGTGCCGACCTAGCGGGAGGCTACAATGAGCAGTTCTTC. This gives the protein CSADLAGGYNEQFF.

This chain joins TRBV7-2 and TRBJ2-1; a weak D match, TRBD2 (6 bases). Germline V gene lookup returns CDR1 SGHTA and CDR2 FQGNSA. With 2 bases removed from V and 5 bases from J, the gap between germline ends came to 13 bases. This CDR3 is 15 amino acids long. The CDR3 sequence: CASSLRLAINNEQFF. The CDR3 nucleotides read TGTGCCAGCAGCTTACGGCTAGCGATAAACAATGAGCAGTTCTTC.

There are many counts of this clone. V and J are TRBV27 and TRBJ2-6; no clear D. V lost 5 bases, J lost 0 bases, and 5 bases lay in between. The CDR3 contains 14 residues. CDR1 is MNHEY and CDR2 is SMNVEV in the germline V gene (reference sequence). The CDR3 sequence is CASSIYSGANVLTF. The CDR3 DNA reads TGTGCCAGCAGTATATACTCTGGGGCCAACGTCCTGACTTTC.

Ten or more counts support this clone. This rearrangement joins TRBV20-1 to TRBJ2-3; tentatively, D is TRBD2 (5 bases). The CDR3 is 14 amino acids. V lost 0 bases and J 7 bases, leaving 14 bases between the germline ends. Germline CDR1 and CDR2: DFQATT and SNEGSKA (reference sequence). CDR3 loop: CSAREIEGLYTQYF. CDR3 sequence (DNA): TGCAGTGCTAGAGAAATTGAGGGATTGTATACGCAGTATTTT.

This clone was detected many times. The genes are TRBV6-5 and TRBJ2-5; D is uncertain. Trimming left V 0 bases short and J 2 bases short, with 10 bases between. CDR1 MNHEY and CDR2 SVGAGI come from the germline V gene. The CDR3 is 15 amino acids. DNA of the CDR3: TGTGCCAGCAGTTACTCATCGGTGGTGCAAGAGACCCAGTACTTC. Translated: CASSYSSVVQETQYF.

This clone was counted ten times or more. V is TRBV18 and J is TRBJ1-1; a weak D match, TRBD1 (6 bases). With 2 bases removed from V and 0 bases from J, the gap between germline ends came to 7 bases. There are 14 residues in the CDR3. CDR1 and CDR2 from the germline V gene are KGHSH and LQKENI. CDR3 in amino acids: CASSPRDMNTEAFF. DNA for the CDR3: TGTGCCAGCTCACCAAGGGACATGAACACTGAAGCTTTCTTT.

This clone was picked up many times. The chain recombines TRBV28 with TRBJ2-3; 7 bases fit TRBD2. This CDR3 contains 15 residues. The germline V gene has CDR1 MDHEN and CDR2 SYDVKM. Trimming at V came to 3 bases and at J to 1 base, leaving 4 bases not matched to a gene. In DNA, the CDR3 is TGTGCCAGCAGTTTGGGCGGGAGAGGCACAGATACGCAGTATTTT. This gives the protein CASSLGGRGTDTQYF. Full variable domain (missing parts from reference TRBV28 and TRBJ2-3): DVKVTQSSRYLVKRTGEKVFLECVQDMDHENMFWYRQDPGLGLRLIYFSYDVKMKEKGDIPEGYSVSREKKERFSLILESASTNQTSMYLCASSLGGRGTDTQYFGPGTRLTVL.

This clone was seen many times. This chain joins TRBV18 and TRBJ2-6; D call uncertain. The V gene lost 3 bases and the J gene lost 4 bases, with 7 bases spanning the gap. Germline values: CDR1 KGHSH, CDR2 LQKENI. There are 14 residues in the CDR3. Here the CDR3 DNA reads TGTGCCAGCTCACCCCAGAGGGGGGCCAACGTCCTGACTTTC. Its protein product is CASSPQRGANVLTF.

The chain employs TRBV5-1 and TRBJ2-3; D is unclear. CDR3 length: 16 amino acids. V was clipped by 4 bases and J by 0 bases, with 15 bases between them. Germline V CDR1 and CDR2: SGHRS, YFSETQ. CDR3 coding DNA: TGCGCCAGCAGCCCTTTCACGAACCCTAGCACAGATACGCAGTATTTT. This translates into CASSPFTNPSTDTQYF.

This clone has ten or more counts. V is TRBV7-2 and J is TRBJ2-1; D may be TRBD1 or TRBD2 (5 bases each). There are 15 residues in the CDR3. V lost 4 bases, J lost 15 bases, and 25 bases lay in between. Per the germline V gene, CDR1 is SGHTA and CDR2 is FQGNSA. The CDR3: CASSSERLGTTGMFF. CDR3 coding DNA: TGTGCCAGCAGCTCCGAAAGGTTAGGGACGACCGGGATGTTCTTC.

This clone was seen repeatedly, ten times or more. The chain couples TRBV14 to TRBJ2-3; D might be TRBD2 (6 bases). Germline CDR1 and CDR2: SGHDN and FVKESK. The CDR3 is 14 amino acids. Trimming took off 0 bases at V and 8 bases at J, with 12 bases between the two ends. CDR3 region: CASSQDMEGTTQYF. The DNA of the CDR3 is TGTGCCAGCAGCCAAGATATGGAGGGGACTACGCAGTATTTT.

This clone was recorded a few times. CDR3: CARRGQLVTDTQYF. The DNA of the CDR3 is TGTGCCAGAAGAGGACAGTTAGTCACAGATACGCAGTATTTT. The J gene is TRBJ2-3, the V gene TRBV28; TRBD1 might be the D (6 bases). This CDR3 has 14 residues. V was clipped by 9 bases and J by 2 bases, with 15 bases between them. Germline V gives CDR1 MDHEN, CDR2 SYDVKM.

This clone was seen ten or more times. One junction end does not reproduce the germline sequence, and a read error may be involved. The V and J genes are TRBV3-1 and TRBJ2-7; 10 bases line up with TRBD1. This CDR3 contains 14 residues. Germline V gene lookup returns CDR1 LGHDT and CDR2 YNNKEL (reference sequence). The DNA for the CDR3 is TGTACCAGCAGCAGACAGGGGGCCCTCTACGAGCAGTACTTC. This translates into CTSSRQGALYEQYF.

The sample holds many counts of this clone. The chain is built from TRBV20-1 and TRBJ2-1; the match to TRBD2 covers 11 bases. V lost 8 bases, J lost 0 bases, and 9 bases stayed unmatched. The CDR3 sequence is 16 residues long. Germline assignment: CDR1 DFQATT and CDR2 SNEGSKA (reference sequence). In DNA, the CDR3 is TGCAGTACGACTAGCGGGGCAGTTTACTCCTACAATGAGCAGTTCTTC. As protein: CSTTSGAVYSYNEQFF.

This clone is labeled as medium-sized (0.01 to 0.1%). The chain links TRBV27 to TRBJ2-7; 7 nucleotides line up with TRBD2. The germline CDR1 and CDR2 sequences are MNHEY and SMNVEV (reference sequence). V trimming: 3 bases; J trimming: 2 bases; junction bases outside the gene matches: 4. The CDR3 has 14 residues. The DNA of the CDR3 is TGTGCCAGCAGTTTTCGCGGGAGTACCTACGAGCAGTACTTC. It encodes CASSFRGSTYEQYF.

This clone was seen at least ten times. The J gene is TRBJ1-5, the V gene TRBV27; D might be TRBD1 (5 bases). V dropped 4 bases and J dropped 2 bases, with 18 bases sitting between them. The CDR3 is made up of 17 amino acids. Germline assignment: CDR1 MNHEY and CDR2 SMNVEV (reference sequence). The DNA for the CDR3 is TGTGCCAGCAGTTCATCCGGACAAAGGCTTCGCAATCAGCCCCAGCATTTT. Its translation: CASSSSGQRLRNQPQHF.

This clone was counted between two and nine times. Other DNA sequences in this sample translate to the same CDR3. The chain carries TRBV10-2 and TRBJ1-5; tentatively, D is TRBD1 (5 bases). The CDR3 sequence is 16 residues long. Between the trimmed V and J ends, which lost 3 bases and 3 bases, there was a span of 15 bases. The germline gives CDR1 WSHSY, CDR2 SAAADI. Here the CDR3 reads CASSDDSQTFNQPQHF. CDR3 coding DNA: TGCGCCAGCAGTGACGACAGTCAAACTTTCAATCAGCCCCAGCATTTT.